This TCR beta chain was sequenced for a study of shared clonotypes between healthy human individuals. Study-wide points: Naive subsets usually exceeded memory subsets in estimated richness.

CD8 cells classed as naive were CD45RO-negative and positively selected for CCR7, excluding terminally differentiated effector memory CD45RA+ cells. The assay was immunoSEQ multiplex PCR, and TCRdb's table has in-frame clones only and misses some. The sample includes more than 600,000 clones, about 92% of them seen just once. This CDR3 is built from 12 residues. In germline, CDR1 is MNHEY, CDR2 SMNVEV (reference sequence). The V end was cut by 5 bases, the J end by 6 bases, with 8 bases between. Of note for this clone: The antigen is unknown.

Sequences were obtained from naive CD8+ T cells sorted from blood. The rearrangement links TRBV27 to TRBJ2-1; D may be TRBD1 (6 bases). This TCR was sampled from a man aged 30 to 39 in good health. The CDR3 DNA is TGTGCCAGCAGTCAGGGGATCAATGAGCAGTTCTTC. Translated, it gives CASSQGINEQFF.